This T cell receptor (beta chain) was identified in a study of blood T cell repertoires in COVID-19. In the study overall: Acute-phase and convalescent COVID-19 samples originated in the United States, Italy and Spain.

The germline V and J ends were trimmed by 6 bases and 6 bases, with 20 bases remaining between them. Germline-derived CDR1 and CDR2 are SGHVS and FNYEAQ. The CDR3 has 15 amino acids. Participants spanned ages about 18 to 100 years and resided in about 25 US areas. Either two negative PCRs, clearance, or symptom resolution qualified Cohort 3 donors as recovered. This clone has a single count. Original analysis: For nucleated cells, counts were estimated from reference gene primer amplification. Sequencing used immunoSEQ multiplex PCR; TCRdb keeps in-frame clones, though not all of them. V and J calls plus clone size are reproduced from that table; the DNA served to infer D and trimming. The sample holds 170,000 or so clones, roughly 85% seen once.

The sequenced sample consisted of PBMCs or T cells enriched from blood (not recorded which). The sequence was obtained from a man aged 35 to 55 who had recovered from COVID-19. The V call is TRBV7-6, the J call TRBJ1-2; D is unclear. DNA for the CDR3: TGTGCCAGCAGTCCAACGGAGCGCGCCGGGAATGGCTACACCTTC. This encodes CASSPTERAGNGYTF.